Reported below is one T cell receptor beta chain. Antigen: not known. Unmatched junction bases numbered 12, after V lost 5 bases and J lost 8 bases. CDR1 is SGHTA, CDR2 FQGNSA, per germline. The CDR3 has 15 residues. This sample was included in a study of response to subunit inactivated influenza vaccine. Findings and limits, study-wide: Only a handful of new T cells, the authors suggested, are recruited with each seasonal influenza vaccination.

TCRdb reprocessed the RT-PCR reads via MiXCR and lists one record per CDR3 protein. Among some 520,000 distinct CDR3 sequences listed, 16% were seen once. The TCR comes from a man aged 50-75 years who received an inactivated influenza vaccine. The chain couples TRBV7-2 to TRBJ1-2, with 9 bases aligning to TRBD1. Sample: CD4+ T cells sorted from PBMCs, taken less than 30 months after vaccination. CDR3 sequence reads: CASSPSGQGRIGYTF. CDR3 in DNA: TGTGCCAGCAGCCCTTCGGGACAGGGAAGGATCGGCTACACCTTC.